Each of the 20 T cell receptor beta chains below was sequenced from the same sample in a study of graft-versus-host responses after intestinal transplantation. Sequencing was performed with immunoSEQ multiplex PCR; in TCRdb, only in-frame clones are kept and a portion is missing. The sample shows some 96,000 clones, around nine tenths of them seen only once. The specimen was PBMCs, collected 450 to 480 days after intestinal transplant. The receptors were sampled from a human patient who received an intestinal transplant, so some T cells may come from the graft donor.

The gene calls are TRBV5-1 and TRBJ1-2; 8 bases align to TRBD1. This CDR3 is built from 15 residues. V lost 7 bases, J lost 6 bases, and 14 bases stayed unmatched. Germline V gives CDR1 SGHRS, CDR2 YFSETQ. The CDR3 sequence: CASGSRGQGENGYTF. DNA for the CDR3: TGCGCCAGCGGCTCCAGGGGGCAAGGAGAGAATGGCTACACCTTC. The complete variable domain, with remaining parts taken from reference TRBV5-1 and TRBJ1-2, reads KAGVTQTPRYLIKTRGQQVTLSCSPISGHRSVSWYQQTPGQGLQFLFEYFSETQRNKGNFPGRFSGRQFSNSRSEMNVSTLELGDSALYLCASGSRGQGENGYTFGSGTRLTVV.

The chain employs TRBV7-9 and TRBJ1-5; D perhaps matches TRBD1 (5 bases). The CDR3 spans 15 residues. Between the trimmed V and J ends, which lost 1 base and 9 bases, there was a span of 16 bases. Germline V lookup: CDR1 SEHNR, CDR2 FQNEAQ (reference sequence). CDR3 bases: TGTGCCAGCAGCTTAGAAGGGGACGGGGGTCGGCCCCAGCATTTT. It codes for CASSLEGDGGRPQHF.

CDR3 residues: CASRDTTGDGNTIYF. CDR3 in DNA: TGTGCCAGCAGGGACACGACAGGGGACGGAAACACCATATATTTT. The gene calls are TRBV2 and TRBJ1-3; 8 bases are a match to TRBD1. V lost 6 bases, J lost 4 bases, and 8 bases stayed unmatched. CDR1 is SNHLY and CDR2 is FYNNEI in the germline V gene. The CDR3 runs to 15 residues.

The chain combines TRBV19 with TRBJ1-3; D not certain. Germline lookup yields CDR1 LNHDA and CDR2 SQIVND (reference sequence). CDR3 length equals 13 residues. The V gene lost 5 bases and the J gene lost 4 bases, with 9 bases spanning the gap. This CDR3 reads CASSPQAGNTIYF. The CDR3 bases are TGTGCCAGTAGTCCCCAGGCCGGAAACACCATATATTTT.

The CDR3 region is CASSGGWDTQYF. The CDR3 coding sequence is TGTGCCAGCAGTGGGGGATGGGATACGCAGTATTTT. The chain has TRBV6-1 and TRBJ2-3; D is uncertain. The CDR3 runs 12 residues. Deletions cut 4 bases from V and 6 bases from J, with 8 bases between. Per the germline V gene, CDR1 is MNHNS and CDR2 is SASEGT.

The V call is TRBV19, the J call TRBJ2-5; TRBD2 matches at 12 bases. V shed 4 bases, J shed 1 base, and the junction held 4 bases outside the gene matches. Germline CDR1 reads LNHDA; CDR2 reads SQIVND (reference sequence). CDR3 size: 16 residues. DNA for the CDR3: TGTGCCAGTAGTACCCCGGGACTAGCGGGCCAAGAGACCCAGTACTTC. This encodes CASSTPGLAGQETQYF.

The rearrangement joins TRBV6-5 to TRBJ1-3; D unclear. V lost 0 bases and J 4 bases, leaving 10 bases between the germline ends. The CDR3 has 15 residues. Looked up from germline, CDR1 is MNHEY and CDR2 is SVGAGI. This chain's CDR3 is CASSYSVGLGNTIYF. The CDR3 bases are TGTGCCAGCAGTTACTCGGTGGGCCTCGGAAACACCATATATTTT.

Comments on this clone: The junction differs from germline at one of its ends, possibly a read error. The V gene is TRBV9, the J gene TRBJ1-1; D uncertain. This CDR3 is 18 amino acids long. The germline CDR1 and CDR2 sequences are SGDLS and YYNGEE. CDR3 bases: TGTGTCAGCAGCCCTCCAACCGGGCCTACTGGGGTGAACACTGAAGCTTTCTTT. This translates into CVSSPPTGPTGVNTEAFF.

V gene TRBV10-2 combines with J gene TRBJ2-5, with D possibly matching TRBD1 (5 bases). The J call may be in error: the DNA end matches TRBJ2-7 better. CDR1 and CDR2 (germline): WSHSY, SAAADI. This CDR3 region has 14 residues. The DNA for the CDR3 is TGCGCCAGCAGTGCCCCCAGGGACTCCTACGAGCAGTACTTC. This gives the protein CASSAPRDSYEQYF.

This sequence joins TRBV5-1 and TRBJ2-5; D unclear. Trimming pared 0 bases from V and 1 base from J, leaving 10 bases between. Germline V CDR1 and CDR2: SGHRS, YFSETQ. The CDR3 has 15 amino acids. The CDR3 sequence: CASSLGAKIQETQYF. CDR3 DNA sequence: TGCGCCAGCAGCTTGGGAGCGAAGATCCAAGAGACCCAGTACTTC. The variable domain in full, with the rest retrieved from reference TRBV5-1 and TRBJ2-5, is KAGVTQTPRYLIKTRGQQVTLSCSPISGHRSVSWYQQTPGQGLQFLFEYFSETQRNKGNFPGRFSGRQFSNSRSEMNVSTLELGDSALYLCASSLGAKIQETQYFGPGTRLLVL.

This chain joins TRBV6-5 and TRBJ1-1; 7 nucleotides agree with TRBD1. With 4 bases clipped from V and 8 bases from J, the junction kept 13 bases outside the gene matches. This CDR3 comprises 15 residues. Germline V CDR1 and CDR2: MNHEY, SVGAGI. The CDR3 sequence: CASSSPTGRVGEAFF. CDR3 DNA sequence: TGTGCCAGCAGTTCCCCGACAGGGCGGGTTGGCGAAGCTTTCTTT.

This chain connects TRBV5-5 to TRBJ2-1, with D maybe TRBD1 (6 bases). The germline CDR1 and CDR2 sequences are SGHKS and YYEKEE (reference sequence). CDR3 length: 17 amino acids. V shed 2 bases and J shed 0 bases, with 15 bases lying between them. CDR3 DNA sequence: TGTGCCAGCAGCTTACGACAGGTACTGATCTCCTACAATGAGCAGTTCTTC. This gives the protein CASSLRQVLISYNEQFF.

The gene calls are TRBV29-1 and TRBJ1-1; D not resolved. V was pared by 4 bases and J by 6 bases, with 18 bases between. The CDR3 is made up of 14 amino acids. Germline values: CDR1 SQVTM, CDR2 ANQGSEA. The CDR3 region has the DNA TGCAGCGTTGCTGCTCCGGGTATTAGGGCTGAAGCTTTCTTT. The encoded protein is CSVAAPGIRAEAFF.

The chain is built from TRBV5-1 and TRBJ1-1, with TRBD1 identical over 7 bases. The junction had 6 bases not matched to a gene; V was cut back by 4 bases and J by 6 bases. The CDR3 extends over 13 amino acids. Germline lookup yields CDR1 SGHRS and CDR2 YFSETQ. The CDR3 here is CASSPGQAAEAFF. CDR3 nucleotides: TGCGCCAGCAGCCCAGGACAGGCAGCTGAAGCTTTCTTT.

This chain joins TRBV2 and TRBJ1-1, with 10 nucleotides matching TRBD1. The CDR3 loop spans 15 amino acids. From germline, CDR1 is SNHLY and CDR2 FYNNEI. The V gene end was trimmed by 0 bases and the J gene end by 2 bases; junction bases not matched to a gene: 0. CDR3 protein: CASSEATGGNTEAFF. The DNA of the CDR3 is TGTGCCAGCAGTGAAGCGACAGGGGGCAACACTGAAGCTTTCTTT.

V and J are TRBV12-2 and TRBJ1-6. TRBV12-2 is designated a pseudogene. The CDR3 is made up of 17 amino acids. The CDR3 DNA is TGTGCAAGTCGCTTAGTGGGAATGAGCTCCTATAATTCACCCCTCCACTTT. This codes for CASRLVGMSSYNSPLHF.

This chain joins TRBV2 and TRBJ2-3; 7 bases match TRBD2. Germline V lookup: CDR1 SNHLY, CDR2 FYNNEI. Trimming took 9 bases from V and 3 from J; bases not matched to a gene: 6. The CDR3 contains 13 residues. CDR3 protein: CASAREVTDTQYF. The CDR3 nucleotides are TGTGCCAGTGCACGGGAGGTGACAGATACGCAGTATTTT.

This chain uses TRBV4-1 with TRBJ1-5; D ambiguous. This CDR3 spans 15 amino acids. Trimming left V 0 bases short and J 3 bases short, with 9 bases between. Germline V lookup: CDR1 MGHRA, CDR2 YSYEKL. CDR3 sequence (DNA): TGCGCCAGCAGCCAAGATCTTTGGTACAATCAGCCCCAGCATTTT. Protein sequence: CASSQDLWYNQPQHF.

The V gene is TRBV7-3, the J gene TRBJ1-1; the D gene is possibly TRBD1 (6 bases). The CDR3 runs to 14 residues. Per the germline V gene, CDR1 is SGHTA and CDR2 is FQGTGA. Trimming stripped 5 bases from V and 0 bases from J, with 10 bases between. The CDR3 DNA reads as TGTGCCAGCAGCCCGGGACACCTGAACACTGAAGCTTTCTTT. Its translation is CASSPGHLNTEAFF.

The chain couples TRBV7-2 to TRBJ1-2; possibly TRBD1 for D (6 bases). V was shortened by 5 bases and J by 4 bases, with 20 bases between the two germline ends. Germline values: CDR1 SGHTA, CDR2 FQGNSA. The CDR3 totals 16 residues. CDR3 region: CASSPGVGHLGYGYTF. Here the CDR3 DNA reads TGTGCCAGCAGCCCGGGGGTGGGACACCTGGGCTATGGCTACACCTTC.